The clone carrying this TCR beta chain was observed a handful of times. This entry comes from a study of blood T cell repertoires in COVID-19. The overall study: Acute and convalescent COVID-19 specimens originated in the United States, Italy and Spain. PBMCs, B-cell-depleted T cells, or T cells were the source of the cDNA or gDNA that made up the material.

Measured with immunoSEQ multiplex PCR; TCRdb has only the in-frame clones, and not every one. The table has some 170,000 clones, about 70% seen once. Looked up from germline, CDR1 is SGHDN and CDR2 is FVKESK. This CDR3 region has 17 residues. With 4 bases clipped from V and 7 bases from J, the junction kept 10 bases outside the gene matches. This TCR derives from a woman in her fifties or sixties with active or convalescent COVID-19. The chain uses TRBV14 and TRBJ2-2; 12 bases are shared with TRBD1. Sequenced: peripheral blood. The CDR3 loop is CASSPVGTGGKGGELFF. The CDR3 DNA is TGTGCCAGCAGCCCCGTAGGGACAGGGGGCAAAGGCGGGGAGCTGTTTTTT.